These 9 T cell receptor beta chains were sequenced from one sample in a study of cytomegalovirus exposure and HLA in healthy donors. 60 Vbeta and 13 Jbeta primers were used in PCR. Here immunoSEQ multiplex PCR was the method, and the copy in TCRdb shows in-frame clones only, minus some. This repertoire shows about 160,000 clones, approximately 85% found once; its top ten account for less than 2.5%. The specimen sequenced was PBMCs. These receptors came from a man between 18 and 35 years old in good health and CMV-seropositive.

This CDR3 reads CAGRTLRTDYMNTEAFF. The CDR3 nucleotides are TGTGCCGGGAGAACCCTGCGGACTGATTATATGAACACTGAAGCTTTCTTT. The genes are TRBV5-8 and TRBJ1-1; D call uncertain. The CDR3 has 17 amino acids. From germline, CDR1 is SGHTS and CDR2 YDEGEE. V lost 10 bases to trimming and J lost 0 bases, with 25 bases between them.

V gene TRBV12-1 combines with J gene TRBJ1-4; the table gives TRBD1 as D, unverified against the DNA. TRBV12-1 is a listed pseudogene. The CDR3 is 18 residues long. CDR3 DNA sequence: TGTGCCAGCAGCTGCCTTGGGCAGTGCGCCAACTTGAATGAAAAACTGTTTTTT. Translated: CASSCLGQCANLNEKLFF.

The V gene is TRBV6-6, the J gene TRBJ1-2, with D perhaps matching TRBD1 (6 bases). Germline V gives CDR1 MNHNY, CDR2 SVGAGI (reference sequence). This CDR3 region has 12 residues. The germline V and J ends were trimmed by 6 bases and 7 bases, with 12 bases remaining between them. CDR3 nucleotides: TGTGCCAGCAGATCCCAGGGGTCTGGCTACACCTTC. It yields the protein CASRSQGSGYTF.

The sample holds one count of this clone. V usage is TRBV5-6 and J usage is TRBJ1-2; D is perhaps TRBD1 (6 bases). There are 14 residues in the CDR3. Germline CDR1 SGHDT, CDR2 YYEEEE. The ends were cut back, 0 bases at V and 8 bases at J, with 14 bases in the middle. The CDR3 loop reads CASSLGNRVDGYTF. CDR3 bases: TGTGCCAGCAGCTTGGGAAACAGGGTAGACGGCTACACCTTC. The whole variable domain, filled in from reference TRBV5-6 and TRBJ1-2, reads DAGVTQSPTHLIKTRGQQVTLRCSPKSGHDTVSWYQQALGQGPQFIFQYYEEEERQRGNFPDRFSGHQFPNYSSELNVNALLLGDSALYLCASSLGNRVDGYTFGSGTRLTVV.

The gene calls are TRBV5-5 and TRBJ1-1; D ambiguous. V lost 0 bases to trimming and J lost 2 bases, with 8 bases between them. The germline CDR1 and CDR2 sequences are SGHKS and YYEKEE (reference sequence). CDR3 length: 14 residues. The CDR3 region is CASSLASVNTEAFF. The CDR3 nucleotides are TGTGCCAGCAGCTTGGCCTCGGTAAACACTGAAGCTTTCTTT.

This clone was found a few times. CDR3 DNA: TGTGCCTGGAGCTCTATCGACAGGGGAGAAAAACTGTTTTTT. Protein: CAWSSIDRGEKLFF. The chain has TRBV30 and TRBJ1-4; 8 bases agree with TRBD1. The CDR3 loop spans 14 amino acids. Germline CDR1 and CDR2: GTSNPN and SVGIG (reference sequence). V gave up 3 bases and J gave up 8 bases; unmatched junction bases: 8.

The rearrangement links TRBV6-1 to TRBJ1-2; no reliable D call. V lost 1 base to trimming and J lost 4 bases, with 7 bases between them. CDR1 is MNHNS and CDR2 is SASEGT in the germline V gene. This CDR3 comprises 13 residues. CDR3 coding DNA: TGTGCCAGCAGTGAAGGCAGATTCTATGGCTACACCTTC. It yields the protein CASSEGRFYGYTF.

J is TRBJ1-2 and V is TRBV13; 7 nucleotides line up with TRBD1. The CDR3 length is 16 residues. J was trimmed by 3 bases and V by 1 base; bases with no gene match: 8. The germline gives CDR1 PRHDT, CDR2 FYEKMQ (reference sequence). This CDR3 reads CASSLAGQRGHYGYTF. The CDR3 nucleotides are TGTGCCAGCAGCTTAGCTGGTCAGAGGGGGCACTATGGCTACACCTTC.

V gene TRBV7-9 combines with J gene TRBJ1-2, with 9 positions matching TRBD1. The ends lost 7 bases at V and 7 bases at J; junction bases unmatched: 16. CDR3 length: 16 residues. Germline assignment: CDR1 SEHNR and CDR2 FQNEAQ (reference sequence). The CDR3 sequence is CASNKIRDRDLSGYTF. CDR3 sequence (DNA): TGTGCCAGCAACAAAATCCGGGACAGGGACTTGAGTGGCTACACCTTC.